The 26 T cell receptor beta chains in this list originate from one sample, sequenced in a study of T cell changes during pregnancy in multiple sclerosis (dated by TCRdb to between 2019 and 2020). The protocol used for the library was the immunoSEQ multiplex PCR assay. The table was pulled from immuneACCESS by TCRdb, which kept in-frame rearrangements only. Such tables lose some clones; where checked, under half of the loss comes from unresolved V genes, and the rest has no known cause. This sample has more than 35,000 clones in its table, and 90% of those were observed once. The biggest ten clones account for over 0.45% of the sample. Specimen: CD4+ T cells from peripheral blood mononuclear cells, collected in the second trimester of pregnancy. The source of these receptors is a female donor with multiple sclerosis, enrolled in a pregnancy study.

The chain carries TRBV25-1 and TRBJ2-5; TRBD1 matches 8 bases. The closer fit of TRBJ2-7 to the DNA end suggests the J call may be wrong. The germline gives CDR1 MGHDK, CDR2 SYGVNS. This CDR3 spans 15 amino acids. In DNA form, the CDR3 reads TGTGCCAGCAAGGGGTTGACAGGGGTAACCTACGAGCAGTACTTC. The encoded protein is CASKGLTGVTYEQYF.

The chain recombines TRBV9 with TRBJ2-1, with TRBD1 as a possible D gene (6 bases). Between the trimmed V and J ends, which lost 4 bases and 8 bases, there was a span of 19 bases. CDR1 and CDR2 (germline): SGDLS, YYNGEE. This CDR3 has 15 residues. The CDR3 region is CASSPGSTGFYEQFF. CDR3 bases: TGTGCCAGCAGCCCGGGGAGTACAGGGTTTTATGAGCAGTTCTTC.

As DNA, the CDR3 is TGTGCCAGCTCACCTCAGGGGGCGCCAAATGGCTACACCTTC. Its translation is CASSPQGAPNGYTF. The rearrangement uses TRBV18 and TRBJ1-2; 8 bases map to TRBD1. The germline gives CDR1 KGHSH, CDR2 LQKENI. The ends lost 3 bases at V and 6 bases at J; junction bases unmatched: 6. The CDR3 has 14 residues.

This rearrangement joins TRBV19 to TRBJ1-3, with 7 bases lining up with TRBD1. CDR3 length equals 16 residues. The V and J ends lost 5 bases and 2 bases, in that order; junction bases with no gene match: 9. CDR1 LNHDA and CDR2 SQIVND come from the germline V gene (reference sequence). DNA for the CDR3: TGTGCCAGTAGTCTTAAGGGGGCTTCGACTGGAAACACCATATATTTT. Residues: CASSLKGASTGNTIYF.

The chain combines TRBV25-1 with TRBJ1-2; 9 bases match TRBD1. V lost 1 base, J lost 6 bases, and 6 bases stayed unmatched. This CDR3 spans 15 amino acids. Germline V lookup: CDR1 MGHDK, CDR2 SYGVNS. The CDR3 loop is CASSELSRTGDGYTF. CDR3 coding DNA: TGTGCCAGCAGTGAATTGAGTAGGACAGGGGATGGCTACACCTTC.

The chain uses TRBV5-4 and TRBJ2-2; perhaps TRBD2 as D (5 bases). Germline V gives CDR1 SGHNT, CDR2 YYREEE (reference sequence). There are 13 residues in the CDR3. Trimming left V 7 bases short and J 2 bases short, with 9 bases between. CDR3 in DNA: TGTGCCAGCCACGGGGTTAACACCGGGGAGCTGTTTTTT. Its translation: CASHGVNTGELFF. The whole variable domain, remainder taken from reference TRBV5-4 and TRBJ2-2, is ETGVTQSPTHLIKTRGQQVTLRCSSQSGHNTVSWYQQALGQGPQFIFQYYREEENGRGNFPPRFSGLQFPNYSSELNVNALELDDSALYLCASHGVNTGELFFGEGSRLTVL.

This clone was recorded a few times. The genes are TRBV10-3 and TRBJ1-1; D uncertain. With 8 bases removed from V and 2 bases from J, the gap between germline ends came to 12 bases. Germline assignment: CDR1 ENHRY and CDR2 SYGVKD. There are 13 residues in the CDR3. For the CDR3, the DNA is TGTGCCATCTCGAGGCAGAGTAACACTGAAGCTTTCTTT. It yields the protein CAISRQSNTEAFF.

The CDR3 here is CASKAGITGELFF. CDR3 coding DNA: TGTGCCAGCAAGGCGGGAATCACCGGGGAGCTGTTTTTT. The chain has TRBV28 and TRBJ2-2; perhaps TRBD2 as D (6 bases). The V end lost 7 bases, the J end lost 4 bases, and 10 bases lay between the germline ends. CDR3 length: 13 amino acids. Germline V gives CDR1 MDHEN, CDR2 SYDVKM. The full variable domain, with the rest looked up from reference TRBV28 and TRBJ2-2, is DVKVTQSSRYLVKRTGEKVFLECVQDMDHENMFWYRQDPGLGLRLIYFSYDVKMKEKGDIPEGYSVSREKKERFSLILESASTNQTSMYLCASKAGITGELFFGEGSRLTVL.

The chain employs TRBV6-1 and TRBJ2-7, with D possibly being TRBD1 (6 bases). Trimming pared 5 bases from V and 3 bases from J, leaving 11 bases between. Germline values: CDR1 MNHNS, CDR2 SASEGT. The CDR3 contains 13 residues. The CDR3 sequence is CASSNRVYYEQYF. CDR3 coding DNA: TGTGCCAGCAGTAACAGGGTTTACTACGAGCAGTACTTC.

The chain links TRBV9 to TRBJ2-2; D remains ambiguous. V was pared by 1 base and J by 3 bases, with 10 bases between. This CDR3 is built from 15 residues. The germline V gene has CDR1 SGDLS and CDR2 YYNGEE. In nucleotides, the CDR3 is TGTGCCAGCAGCGTAAGTCCATACTACACCGGGGAGCTGTTTTTT. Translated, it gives CASSVSPYYTGELFF.

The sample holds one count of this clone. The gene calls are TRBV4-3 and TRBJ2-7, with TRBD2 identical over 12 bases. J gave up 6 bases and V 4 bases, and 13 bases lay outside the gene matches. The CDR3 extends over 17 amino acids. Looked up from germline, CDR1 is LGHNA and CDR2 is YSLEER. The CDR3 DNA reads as TGCGCCAGCAGCCTAACGACTAGCGGGAGCGCATTGAGCGAGCAGTACTTC. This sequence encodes CASSLTTSGSALSEQYF.

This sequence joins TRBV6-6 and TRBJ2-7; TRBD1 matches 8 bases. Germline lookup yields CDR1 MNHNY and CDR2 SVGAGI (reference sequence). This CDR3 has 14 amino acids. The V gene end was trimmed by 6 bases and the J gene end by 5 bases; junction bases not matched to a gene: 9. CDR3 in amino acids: CASRQDRGVDEQYF. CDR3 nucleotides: TGTGCCAGCAGGCAAGACAGGGGAGTGGACGAGCAGTACTTC.

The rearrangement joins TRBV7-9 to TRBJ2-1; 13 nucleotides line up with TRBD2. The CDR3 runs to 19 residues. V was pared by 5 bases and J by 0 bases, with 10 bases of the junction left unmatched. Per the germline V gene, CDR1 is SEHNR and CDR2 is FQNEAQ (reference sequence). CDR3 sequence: CASSRGTSGILSSYNEQFF. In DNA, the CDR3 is TGTGCCAGCAGCCGAGGGACTAGCGGGATTTTAAGCTCCTACAATGAGCAGTTCTTC.

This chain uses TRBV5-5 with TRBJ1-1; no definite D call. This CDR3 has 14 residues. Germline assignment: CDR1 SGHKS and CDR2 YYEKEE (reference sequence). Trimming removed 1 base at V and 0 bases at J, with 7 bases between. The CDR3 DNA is TGTGCCAGCAGCTTGACAGTCTTGAACACTGAAGCTTTCTTT. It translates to CASSLTVLNTEAFF.

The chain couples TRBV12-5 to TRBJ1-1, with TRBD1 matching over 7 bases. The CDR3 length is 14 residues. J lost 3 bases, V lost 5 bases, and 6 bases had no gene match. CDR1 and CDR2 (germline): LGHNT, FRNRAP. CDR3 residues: CASGPGDSYTEAFF. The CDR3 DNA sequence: TGTGCTAGTGGTCCGGGGGACAGCTACACTGAAGCTTTCTTT.

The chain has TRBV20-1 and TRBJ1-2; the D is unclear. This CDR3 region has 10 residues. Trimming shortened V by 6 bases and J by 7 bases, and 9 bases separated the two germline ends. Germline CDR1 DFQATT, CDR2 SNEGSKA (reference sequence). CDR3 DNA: TGCAGTGCGCAGTTTGGTGGCTACACCTTC. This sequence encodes CSAQFGGYTF.

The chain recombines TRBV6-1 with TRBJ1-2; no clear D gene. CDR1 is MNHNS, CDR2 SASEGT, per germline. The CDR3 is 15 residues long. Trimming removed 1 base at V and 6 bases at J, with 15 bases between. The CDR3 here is CASSEGAVLRHGYTF. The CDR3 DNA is TGTGCCAGCAGTGAAGGTGCGGTATTGAGGCATGGCTACACCTTC.

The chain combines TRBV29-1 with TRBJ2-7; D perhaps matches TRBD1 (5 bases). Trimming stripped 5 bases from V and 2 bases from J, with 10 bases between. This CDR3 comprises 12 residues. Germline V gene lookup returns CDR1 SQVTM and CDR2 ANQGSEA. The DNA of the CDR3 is TGCAGCGTTCAGGGCGCAGCCTACGAGCAGTACTTC. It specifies CSVQGAAYEQYF.

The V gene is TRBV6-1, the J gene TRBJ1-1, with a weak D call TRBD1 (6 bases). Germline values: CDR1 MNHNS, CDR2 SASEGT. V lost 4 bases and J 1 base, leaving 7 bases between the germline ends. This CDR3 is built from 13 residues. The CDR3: CASSVTGNTEAFF. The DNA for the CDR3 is TGTGCCAGCAGTGTGACAGGGAACACTGAAGCTTTCTTT.

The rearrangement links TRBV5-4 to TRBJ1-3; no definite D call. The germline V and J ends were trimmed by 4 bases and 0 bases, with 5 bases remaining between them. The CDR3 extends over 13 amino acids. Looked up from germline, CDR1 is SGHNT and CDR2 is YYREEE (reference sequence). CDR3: CASSAYSGNTIYF. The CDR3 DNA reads TGTGCCAGCAGCGCCTACTCTGGAAACACCATATATTTT.

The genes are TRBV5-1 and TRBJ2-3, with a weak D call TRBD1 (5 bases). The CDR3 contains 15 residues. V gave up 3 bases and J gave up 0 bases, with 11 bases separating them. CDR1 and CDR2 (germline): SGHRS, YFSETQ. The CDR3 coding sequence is TGCGCCAGCAGCTCGGACACAACTAGCACAGATACGCAGTATTTT. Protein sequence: CASSSDTTSTDTQYF.

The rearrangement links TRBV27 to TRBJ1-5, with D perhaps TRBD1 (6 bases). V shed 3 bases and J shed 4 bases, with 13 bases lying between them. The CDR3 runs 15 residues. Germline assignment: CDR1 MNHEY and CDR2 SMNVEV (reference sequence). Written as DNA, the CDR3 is TGTGCCAGCAGTTTTTCAGGGGTTTCTAATCAGCCCCAGCATTTT. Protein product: CASSFSGVSNQPQHF.

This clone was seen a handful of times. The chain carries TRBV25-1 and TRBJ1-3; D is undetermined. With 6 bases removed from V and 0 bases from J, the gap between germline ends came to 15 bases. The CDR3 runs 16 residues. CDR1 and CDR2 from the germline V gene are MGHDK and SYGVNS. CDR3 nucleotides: TGTGCCAGCAGCCTTGGCGGGAGGAGCTCTGGAAACACCATATATTTT. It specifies CASSLGGRSSGNTIYF.

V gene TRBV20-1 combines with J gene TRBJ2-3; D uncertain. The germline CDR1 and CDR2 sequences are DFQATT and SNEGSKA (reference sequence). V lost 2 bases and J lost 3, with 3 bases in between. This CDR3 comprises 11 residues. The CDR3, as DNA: TGCAGTGCTAGAACTACAGATACGCAGTATTTT. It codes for CSARTTDTQYF.

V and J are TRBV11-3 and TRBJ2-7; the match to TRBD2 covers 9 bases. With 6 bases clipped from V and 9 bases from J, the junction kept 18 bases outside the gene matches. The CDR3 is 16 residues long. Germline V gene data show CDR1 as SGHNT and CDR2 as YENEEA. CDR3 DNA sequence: TGTGCCAGCAGAGGAGGGCGGGAGGGCCAGAATCCCCTGCAGTACTTC. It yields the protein CASRGGREGQNPLQYF.

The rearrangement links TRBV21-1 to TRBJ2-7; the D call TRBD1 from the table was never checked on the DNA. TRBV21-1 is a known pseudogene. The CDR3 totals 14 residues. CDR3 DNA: TGTGCCAGCCTTCCTGTACACGAACGCTACGAGCAGTACTTC. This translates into CASLPVHERYEQYF.